The present T cell receptor (beta chain) was sequenced within a study of shared clonotypes between healthy human individuals. V was pared by 10 bases and J by 6 bases, with 13 bases between. The V gene's germline CDR1 is ENHRY and CDR2 SYGVKD. This CDR3 has 13 residues. Libraries were prepared by immunoSEQ multiplex PCR; TCRdb keeps only in-frame clonotypes and omits some of them. The sample lists 2 million to 2.5 million clones; approximately 96% were seen once. Regarding the study as a whole: Clonotypes shared by all four donors outscored non-shared clonotypes in generation probability.

A remark on this clone: As yet, its antigen is unknown.

Sequencing used naive CD4+ T cells sorted from blood. The subset was: CD45RA+ positively selected. The TCR originated in a man aged 18 to 35 in good health. The chain has TRBV10-3 and TRBJ1-6, with D possibly being TRBD1 (5 bases). CDR3 coding DNA: TGTGCCACCAAATGGGGGAGTAATTCACCCCTCCACTTT. Its protein product is CATKWGSNSPLHF.